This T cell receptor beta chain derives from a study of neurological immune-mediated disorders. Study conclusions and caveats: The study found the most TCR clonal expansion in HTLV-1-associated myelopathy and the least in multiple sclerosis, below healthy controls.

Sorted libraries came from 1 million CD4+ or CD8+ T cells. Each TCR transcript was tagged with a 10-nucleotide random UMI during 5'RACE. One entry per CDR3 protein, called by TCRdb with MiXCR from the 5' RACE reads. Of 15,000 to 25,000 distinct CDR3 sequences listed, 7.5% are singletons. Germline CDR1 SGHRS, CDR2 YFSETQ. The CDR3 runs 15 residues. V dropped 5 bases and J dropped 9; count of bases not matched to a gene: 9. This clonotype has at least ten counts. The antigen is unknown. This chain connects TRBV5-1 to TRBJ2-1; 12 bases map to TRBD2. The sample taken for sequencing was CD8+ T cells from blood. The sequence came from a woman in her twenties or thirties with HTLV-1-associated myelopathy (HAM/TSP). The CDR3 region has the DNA TGCGCCAGCAGGGTGTGGACTAGCGGGGACGGTGAGCAGTTCTTC. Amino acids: CASRVWTSGDGEQFF. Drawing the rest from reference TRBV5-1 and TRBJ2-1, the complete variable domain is KAGVTQTPRYLIKTRGQQVTLSCSPISGHRSVSWYQQTPGQGLQFLFEYFSETQRNKGNFPGRFSGRQFSNSRSEMNVSTLELGDSALYLCASRVWTSGDGEQFFGPGTRLTVL.